This TCR beta chain is from a study of regulatory T cells in long-lasting Graves disease. This clonotype was found many times. CDR3 length: 13 residues. Germline CDR1 LGHDT, CDR2 YNNKEL (reference sequence). Sequencing libraries for TCR beta were prepared with iRepertoire HTBI primers and Arm-PCR of CDR3 regions. TCRdb analysed the multiplex PCR reads with MiXCR anew, one entry per CDR3 protein. The sample has roughly 420,000 distinct CDR3 sequences, about 16% seen once; the top ten hold about 23%. Time point of the sample: newly diagnosed GD, antithyroid drugs for less than 3 months. The authors made the TCR library using RNA they extracted from PBMCs. This sample also appeared in a second study, on T cells in Graves' hyperthyroidism and ophthalmopathy.

The material was peripheral blood mononuclear cells (PBMCs), obtained at new diagnosis, from a patient treated with antithyroid drugs. The rearrangement joins TRBV3-1 to TRBJ2-5; no clear D gene. The J call could be wrong; TRBJ2-1 is a better fit for the DNA end. This sequence originates from a woman between 18 and 29 years old with Graves disease. The CDR3 protein is CASSQDLRNEQFF. In DNA, the CDR3 is TGTGCCAGCAGCCAAGATTTGCGGAATGAGCAGTTCTTC.